Listed here are 25 T cell receptor beta chains from one sample, sequenced in a study of T-cell memory formation after mild COVID-19. TCRdb reprocessed the 5' RACE reads via MiXCR and lists one record per CDR3 protein. This table has approximately 560,000 distinct CDR3 sequences, 15% to 20% appearing once. The specimen was PBMCs or a T cell subset sorted from them (not recorded which). The source is an adult woman who had mild COVID-19 (a few samples of this study predate the infection). Cell type and time point are not known.

The rearrangement uses TRBV25-1 and TRBJ1-2; 8 bases match TRBD1. This CDR3 is 15 amino acids long. With V trimmed by 5 bases and J by 2 bases, 7 bases remained unmatched. Germline lookup yields CDR1 MGHDK and CDR2 SYGVNS. DNA for the CDR3: TGTGCCAGCAGTCCACCCTGGACAGGGAACTATGGCTACACCTTC. Protein product: CASSPPWTGNYGYTF.

This clonotype was seen a handful of times. The chain is built from TRBV12-3 or TRBV12-4 and TRBJ2-3, with TRBD2 matching over 8 bases. This CDR3 region has 13 residues. The ends lost 6 bases at V and 7 bases at J; junction bases unmatched: 6. DNA of the CDR3: TGTGCCAGCAGCACGACTAGCGACTATACGCAGTATTTT. Protein product: CASSTTSDYTQYF.

This clonotype has more than one count but fewer than ten. This chain joins TRBV5-1 and TRBJ1-2, with a weak D call TRBD1 (5 bases). V lost 3 bases and J 6 bases, leaving 21 bases between the germline ends. This CDR3 comprises 16 residues. Germline CDR1 SGHRS, CDR2 YFSETQ. CDR3: CASSWRGPQNYDGYTF. CDR3 nucleotide sequence: TGCGCCAGCAGCTGGAGGGGACCCCAGAACTACGATGGCTACACCTTC.

The J gene is TRBJ1-5, the V gene TRBV30; possible D gene TRBD1, 5 bases. The ends were cut back, 0 bases at V and 15 bases at J, with 15 bases in the middle. Germline V CDR1 and CDR2: GTSNPN, SVGIG (reference sequence). The length of the CDR3 is 12 residues. This chain's CDR3 is CAWSVLGAAMHF. The CDR3 coding sequence is TGTGCCTGGAGTGTACTAGGGGCGGCTATGCATTTT.

The chain has TRBV25-1 and TRBJ2-1; D remains ambiguous. CDR3 length: 13 amino acids. Per the germline V gene, CDR1 is MGHDK and CDR2 is SYGVNS. V lost 6 bases and J lost 0, with 6 bases in between. The DNA of the CDR3 is TGTGCCAGCAGGAGCCCCTCCTACAATGAGCAGTTCTTC. Protein sequence: CASRSPSYNEQFF.

This chain connects TRBV10-3 to TRBJ1-1; D gene uncertain. CDR1 ENHRY and CDR2 SYGVKD come from the germline V gene. Trimming removed 10 bases at V and 3 bases at J, with 18 bases between. The CDR3 is made up of 14 amino acids. CDR3 bases: TGTGCCACCAAAACTTCCGGCGTGGACACTGAAGCTTTCTTT. Translated: CATKTSGVDTEAFF.

The chain couples TRBV12-3 or TRBV12-4 to TRBJ1-6; D perhaps matches TRBD1 (6 bases). V was cut by 7 bases and J by 12 bases, with 19 bases left in between. This CDR3 region has 14 residues. As DNA, the CDR3 is TGTGCCAGCAATCTCGGCGGGGGGCGAGGACCCCTCCACTTT. As protein: CASNLGGGRGPLHF.

This clonotype was counted between two and nine times. The chain is built from TRBV4-2 and TRBJ1-3; D is possibly TRBD1 (5 bases). Germline CDR1 LGHNA, CDR2 YNFKEQ. CDR3 size: 15 residues. V lost 2 bases, J lost 1 base, and 9 bases lay in between. In DNA, the CDR3 is TGTGCCAGCAGCCAACGGGGGGAGTCTGGAAACACCATATATTTT. Its translation: CASSQRGESGNTIYF.

The gene calls are TRBV20-1 and TRBJ1-2; no clear D gene. V lost 7 bases to trimming and J lost 2 bases, with 14 bases between them. CDR3 length: 13 residues. CDR1 and CDR2 (germline): DFQATT, SNEGSKA (reference sequence). The CDR3 spells CSVRDAVNYGYTF. For the CDR3, the DNA is TGCAGTGTCCGAGATGCGGTGAACTATGGCTACACCTTC.

This clonotype was found many times. The chain is built from TRBV12-3 or TRBV12-4 and TRBJ2-6; D unclear. The CDR3 runs 16 residues. Between the trimmed V and J ends, which lost 6 bases and 0 bases, there was a span of 12 bases. This CDR3 reads CASSRRPNSGANVLTF. CDR3 bases: TGTGCCAGCAGCCGACGACCGAACTCTGGGGCCAACGTCCTGACTTTC.

The rearrangement links TRBV29-1 to TRBJ1-2, with D unclear. Deletions cut 2 bases from V and 3 bases from J, with 7 bases between. CDR3 length: 12 residues. Germline V gene sequence: CDR1 SQVTM, CDR2 ANQGSEA. CDR3 nucleotide sequence: TGCAGCGTTGAACCCGGCTACTATGGCTACACCTTC. This translates into CSVEPGYYGYTF.

This clonotype has a handful of counts. The chain couples TRBV4-2 to TRBJ2-1; 8 bases are shared with TRBD2. Germline V gives CDR1 LGHNA, CDR2 YNFKEQ. The CDR3 consists of 15 residues. V lost 1 base, J lost 5 bases, and 4 bases stayed unmatched. The CDR3 sequence is CASSQGTSPDNEQFF. In DNA form, the CDR3 reads TGTGCCAGCAGCCAAGGGACTAGCCCTGACAATGAGCAGTTCTTC.

The chain carries TRBV4-1 and TRBJ2-7; D is undetermined. The CDR3 loop spans 13 amino acids. Between the trimmed V and J ends, which lost 3 bases and 6 bases, there was a span of 12 bases. Germline-derived CDR1 and CDR2 are MGHRA and YSYEKL. CDR3 DNA: TGCGCCAGCAGCCACACCCCTGGGGTCGAGCAGTACTTC. Protein: CASSHTPGVEQYF.

The chain links TRBV5-1 to TRBJ2-1, with 7 bases aligning to TRBD2. CDR1 is SGHRS, CDR2 YFSETQ, per germline. The CDR3 is 15 residues long. The V gene end was trimmed by 5 bases and the J gene end by 0 bases; junction bases not matched to a gene: 5. DNA of the CDR3: TGCGCCAGCAGGCCGGGGGGTAGCTCCTACAATGAGCAGTTCTTC. Amino acid sequence: CASRPGGSSYNEQFF.

This clonotype was found a few times. The chain uses TRBV5-5 and TRBJ1-2, with 10 bases fitting TRBD1. Germline V gives CDR1 SGHKS, CDR2 YYEKEE (reference sequence). Unmatched junction bases numbered 4, after V lost 1 base and J lost 4 bases. The CDR3 totals 15 residues. CDR3 DNA sequence: TGTGCCAGCAGCTTGTCGGGACAGGGGATCTATGGCTACACCTTC. Protein product: CASSLSGQGIYGYTF.

The rearrangement links TRBV9 to TRBJ2-3; 11 nucleotides line up with TRBD2. J was trimmed by 4 bases and V by 4 bases; bases with no gene match: 5. The germline V gene has CDR1 SGDLS and CDR2 YYNGEE. The CDR3 is 15 amino acids. This CDR3 reads CASSPPGLAADTQYF. For the CDR3, the DNA is TGTGCCAGCAGCCCTCCGGGACTAGCGGCAGATACGCAGTATTTT.

At least ten counts were recorded for this clonotype. CDR3 sequence: CASSDLMNTEAFF. The CDR3 DNA sequence: TGCGCCAGCAGCGACCTCATGAACACTGAAGCTTTCTTT. The chain uses TRBV5-1 and TRBJ1-1; no clear D gene. Trimming cost V 4 bases and J 0 bases, with 7 bases left between them. CDR3 length: 13 residues. CDR1 and CDR2 (germline): SGHRS, YFSETQ.

This clonotype was found a few times. The chain uses TRBV6-2 or TRBV6-3 and TRBJ1-6; D ambiguous. Between the trimmed V and J ends, which lost 0 bases and 14 bases, there was a span of 14 bases. Germline CDR1 is MNHEY and CDR2 is SVGEGT. The CDR3 runs 14 residues. The CDR3 reads CASSYSTVGQALHF. CDR3 DNA: TGTGCCAGCAGTTACTCGACGGTGGGCCAGGCCCTCCACTTT.

The table lists this clonotype with a few counts. This chain joins TRBV27 and TRBJ1-2, with a weak D call TRBD1 (6 bases). V dropped 3 bases and J dropped 5 bases, with 22 bases sitting between them. The germline V gene has CDR1 MNHEY and CDR2 SMNVEV (reference sequence). The CDR3 runs to 17 residues. CDR3 sequence: CASSLEGRWGPGYGYTF. CDR3 DNA sequence: TGTGCCAGCAGTTTGGAAGGGCGTTGGGGGCCTGGGTATGGCTACACCTTC.

The table lists this clonotype with a few counts. V gene TRBV7-9 combines with J gene TRBJ2-2; TRBD1 is a possible D gene (7 bases). The CDR3 length is 16 residues. Trimming took 5 bases from V and 4 from J, leaving 17 bases between them. Germline V gene data show CDR1 as SEHNR and CDR2 as FQNEAQ (reference sequence). The CDR3 spells CASSTRDRDSTGELFF. CDR3 DNA sequence: TGTGCCAGCAGCACACGTGACAGGGACTCCACCGGGGAGCTGTTTTTT.

The V and J genes are TRBV5-6 and TRBJ2-3; D ambiguous. The CDR3 is made up of 14 amino acids. Germline loops: CDR1 SGHDT, CDR2 YYEEEE. V lost 1 base, J lost 1 base, and 7 bases lay in between. The CDR3 reads CASSLIARTDTQYF. The CDR3 nucleotides read TGTGCCAGCAGCTTGATAGCTCGCACAGATACGCAGTATTTT. Combining the CDR3 with reference TRBV5-6 and TRBJ2-3 gives the whole variable domain DAGVTQSPTHLIKTRGQQVTLRCSPKSGHDTVSWYQQALGQGPQFIFQYYEEEERQRGNFPDRFSGHQFPNYSSELNVNALLLGDSALYLCASSLIARTDTQYFGPGTRLTVL.

The chain recombines TRBV10-3 with TRBJ2-5; no clear D gene. The length of the CDR3 is 13 residues. Germline CDR1 reads ENHRY; CDR2 reads SYGVKD. V dropped 3 bases and J dropped 4 bases, with 9 bases sitting between them. For the CDR3, the DNA is TGTGCCATCAGTGACGCAATGGCAGAGACCCAGTACTTC. Its protein is CAISDAMAETQYF.

The chain links TRBV20-1 to TRBJ2-2; 7 bases are a match to TRBD2. Germline lookup yields CDR1 DFQATT and CDR2 SNEGSKA (reference sequence). CDR3 length: 17 amino acids. With V trimmed by 5 bases and J by 3 bases, 15 bases remained unmatched. The CDR3 DNA sequence: TGCAGTGCTCCCTTGAGGAGCGGGGTAGGGGACACCGGGGAGCTGTTTTTT. It yields the protein CSAPLRSGVGDTGELFF.

V usage is TRBV11-2 and J usage is TRBJ2-1; 10 bases match TRBD1. Germline V CDR1 and CDR2: SGHAT, FQNNGV. CDR3 length: 18 amino acids. With 0 bases clipped from V and 6 bases from J, the junction kept 11 bases outside the gene matches. CDR3 sequence (DNA): TGTGCCAGCAGCTTAGATTCTTGGGACAGGGGCCCTAGCAATGAGCAGTTCTTC. Its protein product is CASSLDSWDRGPSNEQFF.

The CDR3: CASSETPAGATDTQYF. DNA of the CDR3: TGTGCCAGCAGTGAGACTCCAGCTGGGGCCACAGATACGCAGTATTTT. This chain links TRBV6-1 with TRBJ2-3; a possible D gene is TRBD1 (5 bases). The germline gives CDR1 MNHNS, CDR2 SASEGT. The V and J ends lost 3 bases and 2 bases respectively, with 15 bases between them. The CDR3 has 16 amino acids.